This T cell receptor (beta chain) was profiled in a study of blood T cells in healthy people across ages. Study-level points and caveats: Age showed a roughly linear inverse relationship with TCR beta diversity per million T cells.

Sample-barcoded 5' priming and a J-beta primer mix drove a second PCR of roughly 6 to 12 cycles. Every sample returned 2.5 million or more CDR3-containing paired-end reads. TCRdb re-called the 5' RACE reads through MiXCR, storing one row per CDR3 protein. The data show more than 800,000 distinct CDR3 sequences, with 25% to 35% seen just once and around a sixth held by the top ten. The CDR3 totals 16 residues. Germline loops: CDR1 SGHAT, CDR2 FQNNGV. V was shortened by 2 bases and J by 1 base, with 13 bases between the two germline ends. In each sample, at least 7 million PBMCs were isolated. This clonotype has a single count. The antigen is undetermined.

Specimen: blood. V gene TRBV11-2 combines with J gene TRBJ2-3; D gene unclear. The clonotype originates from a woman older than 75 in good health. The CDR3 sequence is CASSLSLAKRTDTQYF. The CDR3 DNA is TGTGCCAGCAGCTTAAGCCTGGCCAAGCGCACAGATACGCAGTATTTT. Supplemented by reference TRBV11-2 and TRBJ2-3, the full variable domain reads EAGVAQSPRYKIIEKRQSVAFWCNPISGHATLYWYQQILGQGPKLLIQFQNNGVVDDSQLPKDRFSAERLKGVDSTLKIQPAKLEDSAVYLCASSLSLAKRTDTQYFGPGTRLTVL.